This TCR beta chain was obtained from a study of glioma-infiltrating T cells. General observations from the study: Very few CDR3 sequences were shared between tissue and blood. Non-neoplastic patients had below-expected tissue-blood divergence, while all gliomas exceeded expectation.

CDR3 length: 18 amino acids. The V end was cut by 0 bases, the J end by 1 base, with 18 bases between. Germline CDR1 reads LGHNA; CDR2 reads YNFKEQ. Concerning this clonotype itself: Its antigen is as yet unknown.

The iRepertoire nested amplicon-rescue multiplex PCR amplified TCR alpha and beta CDR3s from RNA. Tissue mRNA or PBMC total RNA, 100-400 ng, went into one-step reverse transcription and amplification. TCRdb fed the multiplex PCR reads into MiXCR, producing one record per CDR3 protein. The sample has more than 110,000 distinct CDR3 sequences; 35% to 50% are singletons. This TCR was recovered from a human donor with low-grade glioma or glioblastoma, undergoing nonglioma brain surgery, or in good health (not recorded which). The sample was glioma tissue, nonneoplastic brain tissue, or PBMCs (not recorded which). The chain joins TRBV4-2 to TRBJ1-1; D may be TRBD1 (6 bases). CDR3 nucleotides: TGTGCCAGCAGCCAAGATTCGTACTACGGCAGGGGGAACACTGAAGCTTTCTTT. It translates to CASSQDSYYGRGNTEAFF.